This T cell receptor beta chain was profiled in a study of cytomegalovirus exposure and HLA in healthy donors. As for the study in general: A prior study identified approximately 120 million unique TCR beta sequences from roughly 180 million T cells.

General study points: Analyses of presence/absence relied on an assumption of roughly uniform sequencing depth across donors. In a later analysis, HLA-associated beta chains showed higher expansion and lower generation probabilities than comparable chains. Researchers had no immune exposure information except CMV serostatus available.

Details on this clone: Its cognate antigen is unknown.

PCR was performed using 60 Vbeta and 13 Jbeta primers. Sequencing was performed with immunoSEQ multiplex PCR; in TCRdb, only in-frame clones are kept and a portion is missing. The data show about 55,000 clones, 70% to 80% seen once. The V gene's germline CDR1 is SGHTA and CDR2 FQGTGA. J was trimmed by 8 bases and V by 5 bases; bases with no gene match: 4. This CDR3 is built from 13 residues. The chain combines TRBV7-3 with TRBJ1-2; 11 positions agree with TRBD1. Input material: PBMCs. The sequence came from a female donor in good health and CMV-seronegative. CDR3 region: CASSNRDRGGYTF. The CDR3 bases are TGTGCCAGCAGCAACCGGGACAGGGGGGGCTACACCTTC.